The 16 T cell receptor beta chains below all came from one sample that was sequenced in a study of blood T cell repertoires in COVID-19. The assay was immunoSEQ multiplex PCR, and TCRdb's table has in-frame clones only and misses some. The sample holds over 60,000 clones; around 84% are singletons and the top ten take about 11%. Material: peripheral blood. Source of these receptors: a man between 65 and 85 years old with active or convalescent COVID-19.

The genes are TRBV18 and TRBJ2-1; 8 positions agree with TRBD1. V shed 4 bases and J 2 bases; nucleotides not matched to a gene: 4. This CDR3 has 15 residues. Germline loops: CDR1 KGHSH, CDR2 LQKENI. CDR3 amino acids: CASSREQGAYNEQFF. The CDR3 nucleotides are TGTGCCAGCTCACGCGAACAGGGGGCCTACAATGAGCAGTTCTTC.

The CDR3 protein is CASSRPSGVRELFF. The CDR3 DNA sequence: TGTGCCAGCAGTAGGCCTAGCGGAGTGAGGGAGCTGTTTTTT. J is TRBJ2-2 and V is TRBV2, with 7 nucleotides matching TRBD2. The CDR3 is 14 residues long. The J segment lost 9 bases and the V segment lost 5 bases, leaving 9 bases of the junction unmatched. Germline-derived CDR1 and CDR2 are SNHLY and FYNNEI.

This clone was seen just once. V is TRBV9 and J is TRBJ2-5; 7 positions agree with TRBD1. The CDR3 is 15 residues long. The germline V gene has CDR1 SGDLS and CDR2 YYNGEE. Losses at the gene ends were 4 bases for V and 4 bases for J; bases not matched to a gene: 10. The CDR3 region is CASSQQGQARETQYF. The CDR3, as DNA: TGTGCCAGCAGCCAACAAGGACAGGCCCGAGAGACCCAGTACTTC.

Only one count was recorded for this clone. V is TRBV11-2 and J is TRBJ1-1; 7 nucleotides match TRBD1. The CDR3 spans 16 residues. V lost 0 bases, J lost 6 bases, and 10 bases stayed unmatched. The germline V gene has CDR1 SGHAT and CDR2 FQNNGV. The CDR3 DNA is TGTGCCAGCAGCTTAGATCCCGGTAGGGGGCCCCCTGAAGCTTTCTTT. Its translation is CASSLDPGRGPPEAFF. Complete variable domain (other parts from reference TRBV11-2 and TRBJ1-1): EAGVAQSPRYKIIEKRQSVAFWCNPISGHATLYWYQQILGQGPKLLIQFQNNGVVDDSQLPKDRFSAERLKGVDSTLKIQPAKLEDSAVYLCASSLDPGRGPPEAFFGQGTRLTVV.

A note on this clone: The sample holds other DNA sequences that translate to the same CDR3. This CDR3 reads CASSRGIYGYTF. CDR3 in DNA: TGTGCCAGCAGCCGGGGGATCTATGGCTACACCTTC. V is TRBV12-3 or TRBV12-4 and J is TRBJ1-2; a possible D gene is TRBD1 (5 bases). Trimming pared 6 bases from V and 4 bases from J, leaving 9 bases between. The CDR3 runs to 12 residues.

The J gene is TRBJ2-2, the V gene TRBV4-3; the D is unclear. This CDR3 is built from 16 residues. Trimming cost V 0 bases and J 6 bases, with 14 bases left between them. Germline CDR1 LGHNA, CDR2 YSLEER. CDR3 DNA: TGCGCCAGCAGCCAAGAAGCAGGTCCCGGCGCCGGGGAGCTGTTTTTT. Its translation is CASSQEAGPGAGELFF.

V gene TRBV9 combines with J gene TRBJ1-1; 10 bases align to TRBD1. J was trimmed by 4 bases and V by 2 bases; bases with no gene match: 2. Germline CDR1 and CDR2: SGDLS and YYNGEE. The CDR3 is 14 amino acids. The chain's CDR3 is CASSVGQGSTEAFF. The CDR3 DNA sequence: TGTGCCAGCAGCGTGGGACAGGGGAGCACTGAAGCTTTCTTT.

The chain combines TRBV2 with TRBJ1-5, with D possibly matching TRBD1 (6 bases). This CDR3 contains 15 residues. Germline CDR1 SNHLY, CDR2 FYNNEI. Trimming left V 5 bases short and J 4 bases short, with 15 bases between. CDR3 in amino acids: CASSQQGIGNQPQHF. The CDR3 DNA follows: TGTGCCAGCAGTCAACAGGGAATAGGGAATCAGCCCCAGCATTTT.

The V call is TRBV5-1, the J call TRBJ2-2, with 10 bases lining up with TRBD2. V dropped 3 bases and J dropped 2; count of bases not matched to a gene: 7. From germline, CDR1 is SGHRS and CDR2 YFSETQ. The CDR3 has 17 residues. The CDR3 DNA is TGCGCCAGCAGCTCGGGACTAGCGTTCTTAAACACCGGGGAGCTGTTTTTT. Translation: CASSSGLAFLNTGELFF.

The chain couples TRBV7-9 to TRBJ2-7; 10 bases are shared with TRBD1. The CDR3 is made up of 14 amino acids. Germline CDR1 SEHNR, CDR2 FQNEAQ (reference sequence). The junction had 3 bases not matched to a gene; V was cut back by 3 bases and J by 4 bases. The CDR3 DNA is TGTGCCAGCAGCTTCGGGGGACAGGGGTACGAGCAGTACTTC. Its translation is CASSFGGQGYEQYF. The full variable domain, its missing parts supplied by reference TRBV7-9 and TRBJ2-7, is DTGVSQNPRHKITKRGQNVTFRCDPISEHNRLYWYRQTLGQGPEFLTYFQNEAQLEKSRLLSDRFSAERPKGSFSTLEIQRTEQGDSAMYLCASSFGGQGYEQYFGPGTRLTVT.

V usage is TRBV20-1 and J usage is TRBJ2-2, with 7 bases fitting TRBD2. V lost 3 bases, J lost 4 bases, and 8 bases stayed unmatched. The CDR3 loop spans 15 amino acids. CDR1 and CDR2 (germline): DFQATT, SNEGSKA (reference sequence). CDR3 in amino acids: CSASLGASGTGELFF. CDR3 nucleotides: TGCAGTGCTAGTTTAGGAGCTAGCGGCACCGGGGAGCTGTTTTTT.

This chain connects TRBV6-5 to TRBJ1-5; D is unresolved. Germline CDR1 and CDR2: MNHEY and SVGAGI. The V end lost 10 bases, the J end lost 0 bases, and 13 bases lay between the germline ends. The CDR3 totals 14 residues. The CDR3 protein is CATAYAYSNQPQHF. As DNA, the CDR3 is TGTGCCACAGCGTATGCTTATAGCAATCAGCCCCAGCATTTT.

V is TRBV6-5 and J is TRBJ1-2, with 8 bases lining up with TRBD1. From germline, CDR1 is MNHEY and CDR2 SVGAGI. The length of the CDR3 is 15 residues. J lost 0 bases, V lost 5 bases, and 5 bases had no gene match. CDR3 DNA sequence: TGTGCCAGCAGTCGGACAGGGAGAGCTAACTATGGCTACACCTTC. It is translated as CASSRTGRANYGYTF.

The chain is built from TRBV11-2 and TRBJ2-3, with D perhaps matching TRBD2 (5 bases). Germline lookup yields CDR1 SGHAT and CDR2 FQNNGV. This CDR3 has 15 residues. With 5 bases removed from V and 0 bases from J, the gap between germline ends came to 12 bases. CDR3 loop: CASSPRVSSTDTQYF. The CDR3 DNA reads as TGTGCCAGCAGCCCGCGGGTGTCTAGCACAGATACGCAGTATTTT.

The rearrangement joins TRBV20-1 to TRBJ2-1; weak D call: TRBD2 (5 bases). Germline V gene sequence: CDR1 DFQATT, CDR2 SNEGSKA (reference sequence). Trimming cost V 3 bases and J 3 bases, with 9 bases left between them. The CDR3 consists of 13 residues. The CDR3 nucleotides read TGCAGTGCTAGTGGGAGCCTCTACAATGAGCAGTTCTTC. This translates into CSASGSLYNEQFF.

The V and J genes are TRBV28 and TRBJ2-1, with D maybe TRBD2 (5 bases). The CDR3 is 15 amino acids. Germline CDR1 reads MDHEN; CDR2 reads SYDVKM. Trimming cost V 5 bases and J 6 bases, with 17 bases left between them. CDR3 in amino acids: CASSPDSGYSNEQFF. The CDR3 coding sequence is TGTGCCAGCAGTCCGGATTCGGGATATAGCAATGAGCAGTTCTTC.